The 14 T cell receptor beta chains given below trace back to one sample, sequenced in a study of blood T cell repertoires in COVID-19. Method: immunoSEQ multiplex PCR; TCRdb's copy keeps in-frame clones and lacks some. The table records about 220,000 clones, 83% of them present only once. The sample comprised PBMCs or T cells enriched from blood (not recorded which). Receptors were obtained from a woman in her 50s who had been exposed to COVID-19.

This chain uses TRBV10-3 with TRBJ1-1; a weak D match, TRBD1 (6 bases). The CDR3 totals 15 residues. Germline loops: CDR1 ENHRY, CDR2 SYGVKD. The ends were cut back, 2 bases at V and 0 bases at J, with 10 bases in the middle. The CDR3 spells CAISERGGLNTEAFF. The CDR3 DNA reads TGTGCCATCAGTGAGCGCGGGGGGCTGAACACTGAAGCTTTCTTT.

The genes are TRBV28 and TRBJ1-1, with a possible D match to TRBD1 (5 bases). The V and J ends lost 11 bases and 1 base respectively, with 20 bases between them. The length of the CDR3 is 15 residues. Germline-derived CDR1 and CDR2 are MDHEN and SYDVKM. CDR3 protein: CAGGRRGRENTEAFF. The CDR3 DNA follows: TGTGCCGGGGGGAGGAGAGGTCGGGAGAACACTGAAGCTTTCTTT.

This chain joins TRBV5-1 and TRBJ2-3, with D tentatively TRBD1 (6 bases). Looked up from germline, CDR1 is SGHRS and CDR2 is YFSETQ. This CDR3 region has 14 residues. Trimming took off 2 bases at V and 5 bases at J, with 12 bases between the two ends. CDR3 in DNA: TGCGCCAGCAGCTTAAAACAGGGAGAAGATACGCAGTATTTT. It is translated as CASSLKQGEDTQYF.

The chain has TRBV5-1 and TRBJ1-6, with a possible D match to TRBD1 (5 bases). Germline assignment: CDR1 SGHRS and CDR2 YFSETQ. The CDR3 spans 16 residues. The V end lost 0 bases, the J end lost 4 bases, and 11 bases lay between the germline ends. The CDR3 sequence: CASSLGVGGYNSPLHF. CDR3 in DNA: TGCGCCAGCAGCTTGGGGGTCGGGGGGTATAATTCACCCCTCCACTTT.

The genes are TRBV7-2 and TRBJ2-1, with 12 bases that match TRBD2. V trimming: 5 bases; J trimming: 8 bases; junction bases outside the gene matches: 4. CDR3 length equals 14 residues. From germline, CDR1 is SGHTA and CDR2 FQGNSA. DNA of the CDR3: TGTGCCAGCAGCCCCCTAGCGGGGGGGCATGAGCAGTTCTTC. It translates to CASSPLAGGHEQFF.

This clone came up many times. The gene calls are TRBV30 and TRBJ1-6; unclear D gene. Trimming took 1 base from V and 8 from J, leaving 6 bases between them. The CDR3 length is 12 residues. Germline CDR1 is GTSNPN and CDR2 is SVGIG (reference sequence). The CDR3 sequence is CAWSGVDSPLHF. The DNA for the CDR3 is TGTGCCTGGAGTGGCGTGGATTCACCCCTCCACTTT.

The V and J genes are TRBV3-1 (or the pseudogene TRBV3-2) and TRBJ2-2, with 7 bases that match TRBD1. The V gene end was trimmed by 1 base and the J gene end by 6 bases; junction bases not matched to a gene: 8. The germline V gene encodes CDR1 LGHDT and CDR2 YNNKEL (reference sequence). This CDR3 has 16 residues. CDR3 loop: CASSQVGGTSAGELFF. DNA for the CDR3: TGTGCCAGCAGCCAAGTAGGGGGCACGTCGGCCGGGGAGCTGTTTTTT.

This clone appeared a single time. The rearrangement links TRBV6-5 to TRBJ1-1; 8 bases map to TRBD1. The V and J ends lost 5 bases and 5 bases, in that order; junction bases with no gene match: 4. Germline CDR1 is MNHEY and CDR2 is SVGAGI. CDR3 length: 13 amino acids. CDR3 sequence: CASSPYRGTEAFF. For the CDR3, the DNA is TGTGCCAGCAGTCCCTACAGGGGGACTGAAGCTTTCTTT.

The chain employs TRBV25-1 and TRBJ1-1; 7 nucleotides agree with TRBD1. The germline V gene encodes CDR1 MGHDK and CDR2 SYGVNS. V was clipped by 6 bases and J by 1 base; unmatched bases: 8. The CDR3 is made up of 15 amino acids. In nucleotides, the CDR3 is TGTGCCAGCAGGCAGACAGGGTGGGCGAACACTGAAGCTTTCTTT. It yields the protein CASRQTGWANTEAFF.

V usage is TRBV2 and J usage is TRBJ2-7, with 8 bases lining up with TRBD2. Looked up from germline, CDR1 is SNHLY and CDR2 is FYNNEI. This CDR3 is 14 amino acids long. Germline trimming cut 6 bases from V and 6 bases from J; bases unmatched to any gene: 10. The CDR3: CASSTSGGVTEQYF. CDR3 bases: TGTGCCAGCAGCACCTCGGGAGGGGTTACCGAGCAGTACTTC. Supplemented by reference TRBV2 and TRBJ2-7, the full variable domain reads EPEVTQTPSHQVTQMGQEVILRCVPISNHLYFYWYRQILGQKVEFLVSFYNNEISEKSEIFDDQFSVERPDGSNFTLKIRSTKLEDSAMYFCASSTSGGVTEQYFGPGTRLTVT.

The chain has TRBV5-1 and TRBJ2-5; TRBD1 is a possible D gene (5 bases). Trimming cost V 4 bases and J 0 bases, with 7 bases left between them. This CDR3 has 13 residues. Per the germline V gene, CDR1 is SGHRS and CDR2 is YFSETQ. CDR3 coding DNA: TGCGCCAGCAGCGGGGCGTACCAAGAGACCCAGTACTTC. Amino acid sequence: CASSGAYQETQYF.

The chain is built from TRBV28 and TRBJ1-6; no firm D call. The length of the CDR3 is 15 residues. V lost 4 bases to trimming and J lost 10 bases, with 17 bases between them. CDR1 MDHEN and CDR2 SYDVKM come from the germline V gene. The CDR3: CASSSGAGWKSPLHF. The CDR3 DNA reads as TGTGCCAGCAGTTCCGGCGCAGGTTGGAAATCACCCCTCCACTTT.

The chain has TRBV28 and TRBJ1-1; D is unresolved. V was clipped by 2 bases and J by 10 bases, with 14 bases between them. Germline assignment: CDR1 MDHEN and CDR2 SYDVKM. CDR3 length: 13 amino acids. The CDR3 loop reads CASSLNTRVRAFF. The DNA for the CDR3 is TGTGCCAGCAGTTTAAACACCCGTGTCAGAGCTTTCTTT.

The chain combines TRBV10-3 with TRBJ1-2; TRBD1 matches 8 bases. V shed 6 bases, J shed 7 bases, and the junction held 10 bases outside the gene matches. Germline assignment: CDR1 ENHRY and CDR2 SYGVKD. The CDR3 runs to 14 residues. CDR3 amino acids: CAIRTTGGEPGYTF. The CDR3 nucleotides are TGTGCCATCAGGACCACAGGGGGAGAGCCTGGCTACACCTTC.